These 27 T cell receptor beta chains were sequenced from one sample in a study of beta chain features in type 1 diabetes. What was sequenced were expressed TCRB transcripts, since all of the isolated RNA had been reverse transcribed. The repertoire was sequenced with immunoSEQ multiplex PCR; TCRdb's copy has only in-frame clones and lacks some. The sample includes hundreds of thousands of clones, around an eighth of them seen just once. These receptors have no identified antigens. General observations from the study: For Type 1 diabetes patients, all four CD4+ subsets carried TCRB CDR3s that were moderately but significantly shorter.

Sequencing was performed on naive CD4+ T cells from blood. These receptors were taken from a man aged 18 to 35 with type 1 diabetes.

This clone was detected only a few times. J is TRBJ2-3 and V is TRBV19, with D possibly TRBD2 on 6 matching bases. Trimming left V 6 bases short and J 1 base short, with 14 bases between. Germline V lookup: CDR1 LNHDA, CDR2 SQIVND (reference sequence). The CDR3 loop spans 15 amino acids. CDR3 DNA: TGTGCCAGTAGGGCTAGCGTTACGGGCACAGATACGCAGTATTTT. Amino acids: CASRASVTGTDTQYF.

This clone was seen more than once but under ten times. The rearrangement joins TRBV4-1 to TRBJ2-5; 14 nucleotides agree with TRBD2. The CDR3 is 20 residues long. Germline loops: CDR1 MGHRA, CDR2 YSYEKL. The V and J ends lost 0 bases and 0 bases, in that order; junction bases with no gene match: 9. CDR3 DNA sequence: TGCGCCAGCAGCCAAGATCGGGGACTAGCGGGGGCCAAGTACCAAGAGACCCAGTACTTC. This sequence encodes CASSQDRGLAGAKYQETQYF.

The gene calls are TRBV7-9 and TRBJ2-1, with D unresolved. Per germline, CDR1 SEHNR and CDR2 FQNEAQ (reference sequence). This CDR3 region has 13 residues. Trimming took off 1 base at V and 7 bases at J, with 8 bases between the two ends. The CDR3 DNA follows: TGTGCCAGCAGCTTAGGGGGTCTAAATGAGCAGTTCTTC. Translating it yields CASSLGGLNEQFF.

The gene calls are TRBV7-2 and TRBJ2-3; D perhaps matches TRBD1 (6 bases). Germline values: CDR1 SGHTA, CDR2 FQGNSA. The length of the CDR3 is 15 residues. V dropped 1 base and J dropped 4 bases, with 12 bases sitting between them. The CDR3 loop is CASSLEVGAADTQYF. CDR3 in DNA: TGTGCCAGCAGCTTAGAAGTGGGGGCCGCAGATACGCAGTATTTT.

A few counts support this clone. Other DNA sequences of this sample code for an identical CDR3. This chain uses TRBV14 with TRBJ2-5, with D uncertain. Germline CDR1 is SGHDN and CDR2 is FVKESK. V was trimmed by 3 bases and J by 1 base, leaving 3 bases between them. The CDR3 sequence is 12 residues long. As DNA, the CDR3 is TGTGCCAGCAGCCAGGTCCAAGAGACCCAGTACTTC. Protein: CASSQVQETQYF.

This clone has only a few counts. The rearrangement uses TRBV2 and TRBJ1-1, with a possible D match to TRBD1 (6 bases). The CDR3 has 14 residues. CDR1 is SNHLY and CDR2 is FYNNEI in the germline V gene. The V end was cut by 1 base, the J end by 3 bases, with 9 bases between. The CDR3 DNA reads TGTGCCAGCAGTGAAGGGCAGGGGTACACTGAAGCTTTCTTT. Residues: CASSEGQGYTEAFF.

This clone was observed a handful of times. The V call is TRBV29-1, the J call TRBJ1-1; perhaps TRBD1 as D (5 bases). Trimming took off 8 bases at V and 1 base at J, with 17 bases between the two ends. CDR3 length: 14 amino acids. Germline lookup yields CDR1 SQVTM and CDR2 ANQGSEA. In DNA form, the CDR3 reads TGCAGCCTATCCCTGCGAGGGGAGAACACTGAAGCTTTCTTT. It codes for CSLSLRGENTEAFF.

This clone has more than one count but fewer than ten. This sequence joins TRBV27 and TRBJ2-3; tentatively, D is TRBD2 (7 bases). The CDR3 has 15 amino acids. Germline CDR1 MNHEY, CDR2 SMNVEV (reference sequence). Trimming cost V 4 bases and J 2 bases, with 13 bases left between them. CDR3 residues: CASSSLGGPTDTQYF. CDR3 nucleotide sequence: TGTGCCAGCAGTTCCCTCGGGGGGCCCACAGATACGCAGTATTTT.

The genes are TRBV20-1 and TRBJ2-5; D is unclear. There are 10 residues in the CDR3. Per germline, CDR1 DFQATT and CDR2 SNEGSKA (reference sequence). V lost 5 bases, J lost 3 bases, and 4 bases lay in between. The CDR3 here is CSAVKETQYF. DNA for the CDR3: TGCAGTGCTGTAAAAGAGACCCAGTACTTC.

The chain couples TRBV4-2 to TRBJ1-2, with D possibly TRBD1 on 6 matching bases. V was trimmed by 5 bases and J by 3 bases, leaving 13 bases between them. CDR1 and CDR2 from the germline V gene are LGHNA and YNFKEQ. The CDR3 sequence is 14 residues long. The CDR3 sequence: CASSVGDTDYGYTF. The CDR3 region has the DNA TGTGCCAGCAGCGTCGGGGACACCGACTATGGCTACACCTTC.

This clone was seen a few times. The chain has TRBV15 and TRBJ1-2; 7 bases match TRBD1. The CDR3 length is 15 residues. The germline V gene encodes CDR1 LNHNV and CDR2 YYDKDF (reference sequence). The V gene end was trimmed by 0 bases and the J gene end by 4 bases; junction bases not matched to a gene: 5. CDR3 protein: CATSRDRQGSYGYTF. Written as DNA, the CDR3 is TGTGCCACCAGCAGAGATCGACAGGGCAGCTATGGCTACACCTTC.

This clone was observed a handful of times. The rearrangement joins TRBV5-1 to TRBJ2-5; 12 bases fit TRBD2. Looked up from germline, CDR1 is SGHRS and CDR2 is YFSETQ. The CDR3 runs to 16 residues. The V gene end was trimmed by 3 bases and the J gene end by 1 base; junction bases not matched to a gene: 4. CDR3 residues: CASSSGLAGFQETQYF. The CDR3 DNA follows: TGCGCCAGCAGCTCAGGACTAGCGGGGTTCCAAGAGACCCAGTACTTC. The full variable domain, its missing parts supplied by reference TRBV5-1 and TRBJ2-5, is KAGVTQTPRYLIKTRGQQVTLSCSPISGHRSVSWYQQTPGQGLQFLFEYFSETQRNKGNFPGRFSGRQFSNSRSEMNVSTLELGDSALYLCASSSGLAGFQETQYFGPGTRLLVL.

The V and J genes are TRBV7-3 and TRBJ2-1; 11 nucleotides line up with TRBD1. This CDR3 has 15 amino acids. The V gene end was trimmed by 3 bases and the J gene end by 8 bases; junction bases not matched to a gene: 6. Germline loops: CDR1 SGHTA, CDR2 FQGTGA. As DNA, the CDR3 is TGTGCCAGCAGCTTCCGGACAGGGGGCTTGGATGAGCAGTTCTTC. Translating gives CASSFRTGGLDEQFF.

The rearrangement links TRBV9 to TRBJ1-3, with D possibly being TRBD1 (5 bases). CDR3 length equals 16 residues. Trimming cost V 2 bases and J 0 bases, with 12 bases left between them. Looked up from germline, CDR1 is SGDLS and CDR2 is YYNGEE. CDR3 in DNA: TGTGCCAGCAGCGTGCTGACAGACCACTCTGGAAACACCATATATTTT. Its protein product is CASSVLTDHSGNTIYF. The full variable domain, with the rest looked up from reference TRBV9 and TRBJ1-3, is DSGVTQTPKHLITATGQRVTLRCSPRSGDLSVYWYQQSLDQGLQFLIQYYNGEERAKGNILERFSAQQFPDLHSELNLSSLELGDSALYFCASSVLTDHSGNTIYFGEGSWLTVV.

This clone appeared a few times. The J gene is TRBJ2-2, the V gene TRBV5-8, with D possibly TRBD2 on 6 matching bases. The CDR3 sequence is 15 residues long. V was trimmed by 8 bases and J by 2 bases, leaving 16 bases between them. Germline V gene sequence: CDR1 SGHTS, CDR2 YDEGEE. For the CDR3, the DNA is TGTGCCAGTACCCCGTTGGGGGGTAACACCGGGGAGCTGTTTTTT. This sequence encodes CASTPLGGNTGELFF.

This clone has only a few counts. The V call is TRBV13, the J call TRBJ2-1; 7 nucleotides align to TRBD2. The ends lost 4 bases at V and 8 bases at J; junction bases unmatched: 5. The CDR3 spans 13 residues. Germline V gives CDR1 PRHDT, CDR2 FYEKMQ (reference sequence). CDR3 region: CASSSTAGYEQFF. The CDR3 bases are TGTGCCAGCAGCTCTACAGCGGGGTATGAGCAGTTCTTC.

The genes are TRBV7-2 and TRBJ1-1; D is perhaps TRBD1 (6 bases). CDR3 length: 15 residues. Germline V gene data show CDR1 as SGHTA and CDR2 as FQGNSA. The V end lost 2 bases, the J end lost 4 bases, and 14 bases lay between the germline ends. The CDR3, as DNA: TGTGCCAGCAGCTTACTACAGGGAGTAGGCACTGAAGCTTTCTTT. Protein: CASSLLQGVGTEAFF.

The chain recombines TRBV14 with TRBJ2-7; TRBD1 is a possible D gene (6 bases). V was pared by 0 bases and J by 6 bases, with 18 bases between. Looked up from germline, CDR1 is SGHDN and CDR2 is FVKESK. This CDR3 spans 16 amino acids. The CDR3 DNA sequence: TGTGCCAGCAGCCAAGAAAGAGGGGGACGGAGCCTCGAGCAGTACTTC. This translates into CASSQERGGRSLEQYF.

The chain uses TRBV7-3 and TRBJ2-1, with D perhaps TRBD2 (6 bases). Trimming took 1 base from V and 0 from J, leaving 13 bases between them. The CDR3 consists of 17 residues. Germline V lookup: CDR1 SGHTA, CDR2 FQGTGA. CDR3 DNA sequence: TGTGCCAGCAGCTTAATCGCGGGATCTAGCTCCTACAATGAGCAGTTCTTC. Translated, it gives CASSLIAGSSSYNEQFF.

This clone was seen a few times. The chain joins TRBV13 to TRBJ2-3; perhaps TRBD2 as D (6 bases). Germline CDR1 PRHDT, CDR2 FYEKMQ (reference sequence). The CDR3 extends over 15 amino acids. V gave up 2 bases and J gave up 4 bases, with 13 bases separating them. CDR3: CASSLRGSGADTQYF. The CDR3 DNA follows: TGTGCCAGCAGCTTAAGAGGCTCGGGGGCAGATACGCAGTATTTT.

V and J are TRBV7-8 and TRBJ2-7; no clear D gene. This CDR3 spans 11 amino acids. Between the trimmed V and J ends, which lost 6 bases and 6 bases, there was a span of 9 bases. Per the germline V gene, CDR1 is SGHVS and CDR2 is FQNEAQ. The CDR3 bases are TGTGCCAGCAGTACGTGGAGCGAGCAGTACTTC. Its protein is CASSTWSEQYF. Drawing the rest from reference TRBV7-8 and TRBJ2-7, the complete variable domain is GAGVSQSPRYKVAKRGQDVALRCDPISGHVSLFWYQQALGQGPEFLTYFQNEAQLDKSGLPSDRFFAERPEGSVSTLKIQRTQQEDSAVYLCASSTWSEQYFGPGTRLTVT.

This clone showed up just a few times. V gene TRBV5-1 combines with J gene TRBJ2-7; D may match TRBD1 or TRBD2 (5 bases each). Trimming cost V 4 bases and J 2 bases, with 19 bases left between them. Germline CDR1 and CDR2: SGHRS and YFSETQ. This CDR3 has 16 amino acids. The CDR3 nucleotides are TGCGCCAGCAGCAACCATGACGGGACGGGCGCCTACGAGCAGTACTTC. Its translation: CASSNHDGTGAYEQYF.

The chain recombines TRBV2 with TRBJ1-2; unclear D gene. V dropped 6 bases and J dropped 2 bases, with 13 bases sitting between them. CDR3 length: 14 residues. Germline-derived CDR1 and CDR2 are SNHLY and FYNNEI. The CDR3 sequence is CASRETGMNYGYTF. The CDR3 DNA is TGTGCCAGCAGGGAAACCGGGATGAACTATGGCTACACCTTC.

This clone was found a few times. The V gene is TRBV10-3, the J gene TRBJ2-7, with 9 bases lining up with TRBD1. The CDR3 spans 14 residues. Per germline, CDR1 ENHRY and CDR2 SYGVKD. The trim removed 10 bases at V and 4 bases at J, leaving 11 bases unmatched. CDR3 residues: CATHTGTGSYEQYF. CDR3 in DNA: TGTGCCACTCATACCGGGACAGGGTCTTACGAGCAGTACTTC.

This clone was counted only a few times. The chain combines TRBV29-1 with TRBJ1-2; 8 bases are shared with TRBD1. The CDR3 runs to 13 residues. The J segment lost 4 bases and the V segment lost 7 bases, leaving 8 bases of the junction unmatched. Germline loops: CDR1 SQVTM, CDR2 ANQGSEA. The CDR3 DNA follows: TGCAGCGGCCGGACAGGGTCCTCCTATGGCTACACCTTC. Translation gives CSGRTGSSYGYTF.

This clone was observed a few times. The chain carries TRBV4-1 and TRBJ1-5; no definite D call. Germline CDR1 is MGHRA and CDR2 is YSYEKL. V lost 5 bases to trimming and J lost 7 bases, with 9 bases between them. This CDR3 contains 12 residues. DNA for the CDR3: TGCGCCAGCAGCAGGCTAGGCCAGCCCCAGCATTTT. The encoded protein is CASSRLGQPQHF.

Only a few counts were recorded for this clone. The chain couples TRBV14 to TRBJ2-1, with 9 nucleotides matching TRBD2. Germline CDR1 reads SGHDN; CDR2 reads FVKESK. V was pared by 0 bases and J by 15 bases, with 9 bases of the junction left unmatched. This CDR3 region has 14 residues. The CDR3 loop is CASSQDWSSGDLFF. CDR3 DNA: TGTGCCAGCAGCCAAGATTGGTCTAGCGGGGATTTGTTCTTC.